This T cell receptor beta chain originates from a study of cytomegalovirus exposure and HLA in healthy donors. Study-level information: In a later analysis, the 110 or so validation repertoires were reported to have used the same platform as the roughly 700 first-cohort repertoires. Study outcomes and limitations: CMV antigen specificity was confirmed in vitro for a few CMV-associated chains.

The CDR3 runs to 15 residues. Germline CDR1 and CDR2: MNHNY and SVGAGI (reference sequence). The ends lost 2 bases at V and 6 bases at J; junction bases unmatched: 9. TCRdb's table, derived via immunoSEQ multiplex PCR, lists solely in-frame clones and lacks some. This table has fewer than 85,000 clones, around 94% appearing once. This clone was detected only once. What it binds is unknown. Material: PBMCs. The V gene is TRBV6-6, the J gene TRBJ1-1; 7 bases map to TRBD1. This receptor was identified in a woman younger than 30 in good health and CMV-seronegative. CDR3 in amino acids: CASSYNRGIRSEAFF. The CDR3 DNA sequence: TGTGCCAGCAGTTACAACAGGGGAATTAGGTCTGAAGCTTTCTTT.